Sequencing of this T cell receptor beta chain was carried out in a study of T cell responses to AZD1222 COVID-19 vaccine. Clones were sequenced by immunoSEQ multiplex PCR, and TCRdb holds only the in-frame ones, with some missing. The sample has around 190,000 clones; around 92% are singletons. The CDR3 is 14 residues long. With V trimmed by 4 bases and J by 5 bases, 7 bases remained unmatched. The V gene's germline CDR1 is SGHDN and CDR2 FVKESK. V is TRBV14 and J is TRBJ2-5, with 7 bases matching TRBD2. This clonotype was obtained from an adult in good health. The sequencing here drew on peripheral blood, taken on day 0 of AZD1222 vaccination. The CDR3 loop is CASSPSRGLETQYF. CDR3 nucleotide sequence: TGTGCCAGCAGCCCATCGCGGGGGTTGGAGACCCAGTACTTC.